This T cell receptor beta chain was recorded in a study of blood T cell repertoires in COVID-19. Original processing methods: Estimates of nucleated cell counts were drawn from the amplification of reference gene primers. Libraries were prepared by immunoSEQ multiplex PCR; TCRdb keeps only in-frame clonotypes and omits some of them. V and J calls plus clone size are reproduced from that table; the DNA served to infer D and trimming. The repertoire has tens of thousands of clones, about 80% of them found once; the top ten carry about 3.4%. Input material: peripheral blood. This TCR was sampled from a man aged 60 to 69 with acute or convalescent COVID-19.

The chain's CDR3 is CASSPIDRGASPLHF. CDR3 DNA: TGTGCCAGCTCACCCATTGACAGGGGGGCTTCACCCCTCCACTTT. This sequence joins TRBV18 and TRBJ1-6, with 9 bases matching TRBD1. With V trimmed by 3 bases and J by 9 bases, 6 bases remained unmatched. The CDR3 consists of 15 residues. The germline V gene has CDR1 KGHSH and CDR2 LQKENI.